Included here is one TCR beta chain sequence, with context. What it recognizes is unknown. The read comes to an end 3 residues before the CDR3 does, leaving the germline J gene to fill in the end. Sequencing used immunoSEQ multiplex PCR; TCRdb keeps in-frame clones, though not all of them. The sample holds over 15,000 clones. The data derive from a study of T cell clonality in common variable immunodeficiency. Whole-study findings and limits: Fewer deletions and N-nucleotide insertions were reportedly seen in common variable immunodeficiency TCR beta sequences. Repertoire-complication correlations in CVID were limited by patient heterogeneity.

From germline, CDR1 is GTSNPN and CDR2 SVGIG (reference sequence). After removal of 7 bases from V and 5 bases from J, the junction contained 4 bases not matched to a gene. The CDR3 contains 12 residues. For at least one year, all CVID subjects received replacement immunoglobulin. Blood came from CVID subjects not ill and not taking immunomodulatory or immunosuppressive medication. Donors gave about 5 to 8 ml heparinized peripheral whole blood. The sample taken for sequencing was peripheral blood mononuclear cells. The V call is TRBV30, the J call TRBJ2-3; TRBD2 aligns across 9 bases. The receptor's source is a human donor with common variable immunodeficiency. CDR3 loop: CAFSGGQDTQYF. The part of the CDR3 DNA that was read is TGTGCCTTTAGCGGGGGCCAAGATACG.